This TCR beta chain was found in a study of breast tumors, draining lymph nodes, adjacent tissues. Study conclusions and caveats: Data only fit, rather than demonstrated, lymph node origin of most tumor T cells. Compared with lymph nodes, tumors were less diverse; compared with nontumor tissue, more. The data were judged consistent with most tumor T cells coming from lymph node and expanding in tumor.

Samples came from axillary lymph nodes draining the breast cancer. This clonotype was observed at least ten times. Its cognate antigen is unknown. This CDR3 is built from 15 residues. Germline values: CDR1 SNHLY, CDR2 FYNNEI. The trim removed 4 bases at V and 6 bases at J, leaving 6 bases unmatched. TCRdb reprocessed the multiplex PCR reads via MiXCR and lists one record per CDR3 protein. The repertoire consists of more than 85,000 distinct CDR3 sequences, with around 20% occurring once and the leading ten covering less than 1.5%. The clonotype was recovered from a female donor with breast cancer. Some clones in this sample may be carry-over from other donors' samples. The chain links TRBV2 to TRBJ2-1, with 10 bases fitting TRBD2. Material for sequencing was axillary lymph node tissue. CDR3 in amino acids: CASSALAGDINEQFF. The CDR3 DNA reads as TGTGCCAGCAGTGCGCTAGCGGGAGATATCAATGAGCAGTTCTTC. Complete variable domain (other parts from reference TRBV2 and TRBJ2-1): EPEVTQTPSHQVTQMGQEVILRCVPISNHLYFYWYRQILGQKVEFLVSFYNNEISEKSEIFDDQFSVERPDGSNFTLKIRSTKLEDSAMYFCASSALAGDINEQFFGPGTRLTVL.